This entry lists 10 T cell receptor beta chains sequenced from one sample in a study of memory CD4+ T cells and cytomegalovirus serostatus. The sort gate was single viable CD3+CD4+CD8-CD45RO+ cells for memory CD4+ T cells. Method: immunoSEQ multiplex PCR; TCRdb's copy keeps in-frame clones and lacks some. The table has approximately 46,000 clones, about four fifths seen once. Sample: memory CD4+ T cells from blood. Receptor source: an adult in good health and CMV-seronegative.

The rearrangement joins TRBV4-1 to TRBJ1-6; D uncertain. Trimming removed 3 bases from V and 7 bases from J, with 4 bases in between. This CDR3 region has 12 residues. In germline, CDR1 is MGHRA, CDR2 YSYEKL. CDR3 bases: TGCGCCAGCAGCCACCCGAATTCACCCCTCCACTTT. It is translated as CASSHPNSPLHF.

By sample share, this clone is medium-sized (0.01 to 0.1%). The chain combines TRBV4-2 with TRBJ1-4; no clear D gene. Germline V CDR1 and CDR2: LGHNA, YNFKEQ. CDR3 length: 15 residues. V lost 4 bases and J lost 8, with 17 bases in between. The CDR3 nucleotides read TGTGCCAGCAGCCGTCCTGGACGCATAGGGGAAAAACTGTTTTTT. It codes for CASSRPGRIGEKLFF.

This sequence joins TRBV18 and TRBJ1-1; D might be TRBD1 (5 bases). This CDR3 has 14 amino acids. The ends were cut back, 2 bases at V and 7 bases at J, with 14 bases in the middle. The germline V gene encodes CDR1 KGHSH and CDR2 LQKENI. The CDR3 is CASSPGAGRGEAFF. The CDR3 DNA follows: TGTGCCAGCTCACCAGGGGCAGGGAGGGGTGAAGCTTTCTTT.

The chain combines TRBV6-5 with TRBJ1-4, with D unclear. From germline, CDR1 is MNHEY and CDR2 SVGAGI. The CDR3 covers 14 residues. The V and J ends lost 4 bases and 7 bases respectively, with 13 bases between them. The CDR3 loop reads CASSLTPRPEKLFF. The CDR3 DNA sequence: TGTGCCAGCAGTTTGACACCCCGGCCTGAAAAACTGTTTTTT.

This clone was detected only a few times. Relative to the germline gene, one junction end is altered; a read error may explain this. The chain uses TRBV2 and TRBJ2-7; no clear D gene. The CDR3 is 14 amino acids. Germline V lookup: CDR1 SNHLY, CDR2 FYNNEI. CDR3 in amino acids: CASTELTPRDEQYF. The CDR3 region has the DNA TGTGCCAGCACTGAATTGACTCCTCGGGACGAGCAGTACTTC.

As concerns this clone: The same CDR3 is also encoded by other DNA sequences in this sample. The chain recombines TRBV5-1 with TRBJ1-1; no firm D call. The CDR3 loop spans 13 amino acids. The V and J ends lost 5 bases and 1 base respectively, with 9 bases between them. Germline lookup yields CDR1 SGHRS and CDR2 YFSETQ. The CDR3 region is CASSLWGNTEAFF. The CDR3 DNA follows: TGCGCCAGCAGTTTGTGGGGGAACACTGAAGCTTTCTTT.

This chain joins TRBV5-1 and TRBJ2-5, with D possibly matching TRBD2 (6 bases). The CDR3 is made up of 15 amino acids. Between the trimmed V and J ends, which lost 9 bases and 3 bases, there was a span of 21 bases. Germline CDR1 SGHRS, CDR2 YFSETQ. CDR3 region: CATSGTSRDEETQYF. The CDR3 DNA sequence: TGCGCCACCTCCGGGACTTCCCGAGACGAAGAGACCCAGTACTTC.

The genes are TRBV10-3 and TRBJ2-7; D uncertain. The CDR3 has 12 amino acids. With 2 bases removed from V and 5 bases from J, the gap between germline ends came to 7 bases. Looked up from germline, CDR1 is ENHRY and CDR2 is SYGVKD. As DNA, the CDR3 is TGTGCCATCAGTGAGGGACCTCACGAGCAGTACTTC. This codes for CAISEGPHEQYF.

The chain carries TRBV9 and TRBJ1-2; D perhaps matches TRBD1 (6 bases). Germline V gives CDR1 SGDLS, CDR2 YYNGEE. The CDR3 covers 14 residues. V was pared by 0 bases and J by 8 bases, with 14 bases between. CDR3 DNA: TGTGCCAGCAGCGTAGGGGACATTGTCGCAGGCTACACCTTC. As protein: CASSVGDIVAGYTF. The full variable domain, completed using reference TRBV9 and TRBJ1-2, is DSGVTQTPKHLITATGQRVTLRCSPRSGDLSVYWYQQSLDQGLQFLIQYYNGEERAKGNILERFSAQQFPDLHSELNLSSLELGDSALYFCASSVGDIVAGYTFGSGTRLTVV.

The gene calls are TRBV5-1 and TRBJ2-3; D not resolved. Germline V lookup: CDR1 SGHRS, CDR2 YFSETQ. Trimming removed 4 bases from V and 2 bases from J, with 11 bases in between. This CDR3 has 14 amino acids. The CDR3 loop is CASSPTTNTDTQYF. The CDR3 DNA follows: TGCGCCAGCAGCCCGACGACGAACACAGATACGCAGTATTTT.